The subject of this entry is one T cell receptor beta chain. Per the original data handling: Amplified reference gene primers provided the basis for estimating nucleated cell counts. Here immunoSEQ multiplex PCR was the method, and the copy in TCRdb shows in-frame clones only, minus some. That table is the source of V, J and clone size, and D and trimming were worked out from the DNA. In the table there are 280,000 or so clones, roughly 86% of which are singletons. V dropped 4 bases and J dropped 1; count of bases not matched to a gene: 13. The CDR3 totals 17 residues. The V gene's germline CDR1 is SGDLS and CDR2 YYNGEE. This entry comes from a study of blood T cell repertoires in COVID-19. Study details: The study drew acute and convalescent COVID-19 samples from the United States, Italy and Spain. The analysed material was cDNA or gDNA that came from T cells, B-cell-depleted T cells, or PBMCs.

Sequenced sample: peripheral blood. The source is a man aged 18 to 29 with active or convalescent COVID-19. The chain has TRBV9 and TRBJ2-5; TRBD2 matches at 7 bases. CDR3 protein: CASSSRRGGGPQETQYF. For the CDR3, the DNA is TGTGCCAGCAGCTCCCGGAGAGGCGGGGGACCCCAAGAGACCCAGTACTTC.